This T cell receptor beta chain was captured by sequencing in a study of blood T cell repertoires in COVID-19. Across the whole study: PBMCs, B-cell-depleted T cells, or T cells were the source of the cDNA or gDNA that made up the material.

Per the original data handling: Quantification of nucleated cells was approximated via reference gene primer amplification. The table came from immunoSEQ multiplex PCR; TCRdb's copy has only in-frame clones and leaves some out. V, J and clone size reflect that table, while D and trimming were determined from the DNA. Of approximately 300,000 clones listed, more than 80% are singletons. Patients at the Seattle site were enrolled during active infection and followed longitudinally. With respect to this clone: This sample also contains other DNA sequences that code for the same CDR3.

The CDR3 totals 13 residues. V shed 2 bases and J shed 6 bases, with 7 bases lying between them. Germline V lookup: CDR1 KGHSH, CDR2 LQKENI. V is TRBV18 and J is TRBJ2-2; no firm D call. Sequences were obtained from peripheral blood. This sequence was found in a woman in her twenties or thirties with COVID-19, enrolled during active disease. This CDR3 reads CASSPGAAGELFF. CDR3 DNA sequence: TGTGCCAGCTCACCAGGAGCAGCCGGGGAGCTGTTTTTT.